A single sample gave rise to the 16 T cell receptor beta chains below, sequenced in a study of graft-versus-host responses after intestinal transplantation. Here immunoSEQ multiplex PCR was the method, and the copy in TCRdb shows in-frame clones only, minus some. The sample holds some 24,000 clones, about 40% seen once. The material was alloreactive CD4+ T cells from a mixed lymphocyte reaction culture, obtained before intestinal transplant. Indicated subset: CFSE-low proliferating T cells sorted from roughly six-day pre-transplant mixed lymphocyte reaction (GvH or HvG direction). The receptors originated from a human patient who received an intestinal transplant.

This clone was counted only a few times. V is TRBV4-2 and J is TRBJ2-7, with TRBD2 matching over 10 bases. This CDR3 has 19 residues. The germline V gene encodes CDR1 LGHNA and CDR2 YNFKEQ. The V gene end was trimmed by 2 bases and the J gene end by 4 bases; junction bases not matched to a gene: 17. This chain's CDR3 is CASSQSLLAGARIAYEQYF. The DNA of the CDR3 is TGTGCCAGCAGCCAATCGCTTCTAGCGGGGGCCCGGATCGCATACGAGCAGTACTTC.

The V gene is TRBV30, the J gene TRBJ2-1; D gene ambiguous. With 2 bases removed from V and 6 bases from J, the gap between germline ends came to 11 bases. The CDR3 is 13 residues long. The germline V gene encodes CDR1 GTSNPN and CDR2 SVGIG (reference sequence). CDR3 residues: CAWSSGPLNEQFF. CDR3 nucleotide sequence: TGTGCCTGGAGTTCTGGCCCCCTCAATGAGCAGTTCTTC.

This clone was recorded only once. The rearrangement joins TRBV7-8 to TRBJ2-7; perhaps TRBD2 as D (7 bases). Germline V gene data show CDR1 as SGHVS and CDR2 as FQNEAQ. Trimming cost V 8 bases and J 6 bases, with 20 bases left between them. The CDR3 totals 14 residues. CDR3 residues: CASGGGGGFSEQYF. Here the CDR3 DNA reads TGTGCCAGCGGGGGGGGCGGGGGATTTAGCGAGCAGTACTTC.

The rearrangement joins TRBV6-1 to TRBJ2-1, with D hard to call. V was cut by 4 bases and J by 10 bases, with 20 bases left in between. CDR1 and CDR2 (germline): MNHNS, SASEGT. CDR3 length: 15 amino acids. The CDR3 spells CASSGMRPSFGEQFF. In DNA form, the CDR3 reads TGTGCCAGCAGTGGAATGAGGCCCTCTTTTGGGGAGCAGTTCTTC.

The rearrangement links TRBV4-1 to TRBJ2-3; TRBD2 matches at 12 bases. CDR1 is MGHRA, CDR2 YSYEKL, per germline. Trimming removed 0 bases from V and 14 bases from J; junction bases left unmatched: 9. The CDR3 is made up of 15 amino acids. This CDR3 reads CASSQDWLAGGPGYF. CDR3 nucleotides: TGCGCCAGCAGCCAAGATTGGCTAGCGGGAGGGCCTGGGTATTTT.

Only a few counts were recorded for this clone. The rearrangement links TRBV6-5 to TRBJ1-5; unclear D gene. This CDR3 is 15 amino acids long. CDR1 is MNHEY, CDR2 SVGAGI, per germline. V was shortened by 0 bases and J by 1 base, with 7 bases between the two germline ends. DNA for the CDR3: TGTGCCAGCAGTTACTCCGGAGGCAGCAATCAGCCCCAGCATTTT. It yields the protein CASSYSGGSNQPQHF.

This chain uses TRBV19 with TRBJ1-2; the D is unclear. Trimming removed 7 bases at V and 5 bases at J, with 14 bases between. The V gene's germline CDR1 is LNHDA and CDR2 SQIVND (reference sequence). The CDR3 sequence is 13 residues long. CDR3 sequence reads: CASTTRRAYGYTF. The CDR3 DNA is TGTGCCAGTACCACAAGGAGAGCTTATGGCTACACCTTC.

This clone was counted between two and nine times. The chain links TRBV28 to TRBJ2-1, with D perhaps matching TRBD2 (5 bases). This CDR3 contains 12 residues. Germline CDR1 is MDHEN and CDR2 is SYDVKM. V gave up 8 bases and J gave up 3 bases, with 8 bases separating them. This chain's CDR3 is CASRTLYNEQFF. The CDR3 DNA follows: TGTGCCAGCCGGACTCTCTACAATGAGCAGTTCTTC.

CDR3 region: CASSPAGRRGTRTDTQYF. CDR3 in DNA: TGTGCCAGCAGCCCCGCGGGGAGGCGGGGGACACGGACAGATACGCAGTATTTT. This chain uses TRBV7-2 with TRBJ2-3; D perhaps matches TRBD2 (7 bases). The germline V gene has CDR1 SGHTA and CDR2 FQGNSA. The V end lost 5 bases, the J end lost 3 bases, and 24 bases lay between the germline ends. This CDR3 has 18 amino acids.

This clone is labeled as medium-sized (0.01 to 0.1%). The chain couples TRBV2 to TRBJ1-1; D is unresolved. The CDR3 contains 12 residues. V was trimmed by 7 bases and J by 5 bases, leaving 11 bases between them. Germline-derived CDR1 and CDR2 are SNHLY and FYNNEI. CDR3 DNA sequence: TGTGCCAGCAAGGTGGGAGGGACTGAAGCTTTCTTT. Translated, it gives CASKVGGTEAFF.

The genes are TRBV11-3 and TRBJ2-5, with 7 bases identical to TRBD2. Germline V gene data show CDR1 as SGHNT and CDR2 as YENEEA. This CDR3 region has 14 residues. J lost 1 base, V lost 7 bases, and 6 bases had no gene match. CDR3 loop: CASTLGGVQETQYF. DNA for the CDR3: TGTGCCAGCACCCTGGGGGGGGTCCAAGAGACCCAGTACTTC.

This chain uses TRBV27 with TRBJ2-3; 12 bases are a match to TRBD2. The CDR3 runs 16 residues. Germline V gene lookup returns CDR1 MNHEY and CDR2 SMNVEV (reference sequence). The trim removed 5 bases at V and 2 bases at J, leaving 5 bases unmatched. CDR3 DNA sequence: TGTGCCAGCAGTCCTAGCGGGGGGGACCTCACAGATACGCAGTATTTT. Encoded protein: CASSPSGGDLTDTQYF.

This chain joins TRBV11-2 and TRBJ2-3; D is possibly TRBD2 (5 bases). Trimming pared 0 bases from V and 4 bases from J, leaving 11 bases between. Germline assignment: CDR1 SGHAT and CDR2 FQNNGV. The CDR3 loop spans 15 amino acids. The CDR3, as DNA: TGTGCCAGCAGCTTAGATCGGGGTTCCGCAGATACGCAGTATTTT. Translation: CASSLDRGSADTQYF.

The DNA of the CDR3 is TGTGCCAGCAGTTCTTTCAGGGGTGGCAATCAGCCCCAGCATTTT. Translated: CASSSFRGGNQPQHF. The chain recombines TRBV6-5 with TRBJ1-5; maybe TRBD1 (6 bases). The germline gives CDR1 MNHEY, CDR2 SVGAGI. This CDR3 region has 15 residues. Trimming removed 4 bases from V and 2 bases from J, with 12 bases in between.

The rearrangement links TRBV10-3 to TRBJ2-7; D perhaps matches TRBD1 (6 bases). The CDR3 covers 13 residues. Germline CDR1 is ENHRY and CDR2 is SYGVKD. Between the trimmed V and J ends, which lost 4 bases and 2 bases, there was a span of 9 bases. The CDR3 sequence: CAISGDRTYEQYF. DNA of the CDR3: TGTGCCATCAGTGGAGACAGGACCTACGAGCAGTACTTC.

This clone was observed a few times. The chain carries TRBV5-6 and TRBJ1-1; tentatively, D is TRBD1 (5 bases). Between the trimmed V and J ends, which lost 5 bases and 5 bases, there was a span of 19 bases. This CDR3 is built from 15 residues. Looked up from germline, CDR1 is SGHDT and CDR2 is YYEEEE. CDR3 sequence: CASREVGGASTEAFF. CDR3 bases: TGTGCCAGCAGGGAGGTCGGAGGGGCCAGTACTGAAGCTTTCTTT.